The 6 T cell receptor beta chains reported below all come from one sample, sequenced in a study of molecular identifiers for immune sequencing clone quantification. TCRdb processed the PCR reads anew with MiXCR; each CDR3 protein has one entry. The sample has 10,000 or so distinct CDR3 sequences, 21% seen once; the top ten hold around 1.5%. The sample consisted of naive CD8+ T cells from blood, with Jurkat cell RNA spiked in. Documented subset: FACS-sorted CD8+CD4-CCR7+CD45RA+ naive T cells. These TCRs come from a human donor in good health. Some libraries in this study had Jurkat cell RNA spiked in.

The V gene is TRBV7-6, the J gene TRBJ2-3; TRBD2 matches 8 bases. The CDR3 is 20 amino acids. The J segment lost 4 bases and the V segment lost 5 bases, leaving 23 bases of the junction unmatched. The germline V gene encodes CDR1 SGHVS and CDR2 FNYEAQ. DNA of the CDR3: TGTGCCAGCAGCCCAACTCCCCAACGGGGGGGCGTGTATATCCCAGATACGCAGTATTTT. Encoded protein: CASSPTPQRGGVYIPDTQYF.

Regarding this clonotype: The junction differs from germline at one of its ends, possibly a read error. This chain connects TRBV4-2 to TRBJ2-1; TRBD2 aligns across 8 bases. This CDR3 is built from 18 residues. CDR1 is LGHNA and CDR2 is YNFKEQ in the germline V gene. The CDR3 DNA reads TGTGCCAGCAGCCAAGAGGAGGGGTGGGTAGCGGGATACACTGAGCAGTTCTTC. As protein: CASSQEEGWVAGYTEQFF.

This clonotype is classed as medium-sized. The chain combines TRBV30 with TRBJ2-7; D uncertain. V lost 0 bases and J lost 5, with 11 bases in between. This CDR3 is built from 13 residues. Germline V gene data show CDR1 as GTSNPN and CDR2 as SVGIG (reference sequence). CDR3 DNA sequence: TGTGCCTGGAGTGTAGGCCCCTGGAACGAGCAGTACTTC. Amino acid sequence: CAWSVGPWNEQYF. Based on the CDR3 plus reference TRBV30 and TRBJ2-7, the full variable domain is SQTIHQWPATLVQPVGSPLSLECTVEGTSNPNLYWYRQAAGRGLQLLFYSVGIGQISSEVPQNLSASRPQDRQFILSSKKLLLSDSGFYLCAWSVGPWNEQYFGPGTRLTVT.

A word on this clonotype: A much more abundant neighbour one base away suggests this may be a read error. The chain combines TRBV3-1 with TRBJ2-2; D uncertain. In germline, CDR1 is LGHDT, CDR2 YNNKEL (reference sequence). The CDR3 consists of 15 residues. The CDR3 region has the DNA TGTGTCAGCAGCCAAGGTCTAGAGGCCACCGGGGAGCTGTTTTTT. This sequence encodes CVSSQGLEATGELFF. Variable domain in full (rest from reference TRBV3-1 and TRBJ2-2): DTAVSQTPKYLVTQMGNDKSIKCEQNLGHDTMYWYKQDSKKFLKIMFSYNNKELIINETVPNRFSPKSPDKAHLNLHINSLELGDSAVYFCVSSQGLEATGELFFGEGSRLTVL.

In its sample, this clonotype was seen once. A much larger clonotype is one base distant, so this may be a read error. This sequence joins TRBV12-3 or TRBV12-4 and TRBJ2-7; 7 bases match TRBD2. V gave up 7 bases and J gave up 6 bases; unmatched junction bases: 9. This CDR3 has 13 residues. CDR3 coding DNA: TGTGCCAGCAAGGCTAGCGGCCCCTGCGAGCAGTACTTC. Its translation is CASKASGPCEQYF.

This clonotype is classed as medium-sized. V and J are TRBV7-6 and TRBJ2-3; 10 nucleotides match TRBD2. Germline V gene sequence: CDR1 SGHVS, CDR2 FNYEAQ. The CDR3 covers 13 residues. J was trimmed by 6 bases and V by 7 bases; bases with no gene match: 4. The CDR3 DNA reads as TGTGCCAGCACAGCGGGGGGGCTGGATACGCAGTATTTT. Translation gives CASTAGGLDTQYF. The variable domain in full, completed from reference TRBV7-6 and TRBJ2-3, reads GAGVSQSPRYKVTKRGQDVALRCDPISGHVSLYWYRQALGQGPEFLTYFNYEAQQDKSGLPNDRFSAERPEGSISTLTIQRTEQRDSAMYRCASTAGGLDTQYFGPGTRLTVL.